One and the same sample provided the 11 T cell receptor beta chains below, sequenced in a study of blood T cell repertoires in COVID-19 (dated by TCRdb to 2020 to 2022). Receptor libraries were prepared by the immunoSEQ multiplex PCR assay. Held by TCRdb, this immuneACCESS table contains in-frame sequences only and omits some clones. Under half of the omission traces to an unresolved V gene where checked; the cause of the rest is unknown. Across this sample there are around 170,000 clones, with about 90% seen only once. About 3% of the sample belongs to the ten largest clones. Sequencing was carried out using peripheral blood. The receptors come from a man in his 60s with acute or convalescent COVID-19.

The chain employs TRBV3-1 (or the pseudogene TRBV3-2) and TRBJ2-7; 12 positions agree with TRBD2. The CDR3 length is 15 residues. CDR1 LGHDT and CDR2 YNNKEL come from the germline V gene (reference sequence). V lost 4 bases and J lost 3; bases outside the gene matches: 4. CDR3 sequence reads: CASSLGLAGRYEQYF. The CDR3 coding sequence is TGTGCCAGCAGCCTGGGACTAGCGGGTCGCTACGAGCAGTACTTC.

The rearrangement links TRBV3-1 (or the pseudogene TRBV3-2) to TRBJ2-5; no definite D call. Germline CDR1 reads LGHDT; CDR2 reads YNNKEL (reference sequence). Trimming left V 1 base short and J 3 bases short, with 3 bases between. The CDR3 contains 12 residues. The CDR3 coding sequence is TGTGCCAGCAGCCAAGTCAAAGAGACCCAGTACTTC. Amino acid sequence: CASSQVKETQYF.

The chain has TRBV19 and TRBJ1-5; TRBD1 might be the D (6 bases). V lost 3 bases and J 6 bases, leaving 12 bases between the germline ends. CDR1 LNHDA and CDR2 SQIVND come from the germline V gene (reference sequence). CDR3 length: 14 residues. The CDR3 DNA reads TGTGCCAGTAGTATTAAACAGGGTGGTCAGCCCCAGCATTTT. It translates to CASSIKQGGQPQHF.

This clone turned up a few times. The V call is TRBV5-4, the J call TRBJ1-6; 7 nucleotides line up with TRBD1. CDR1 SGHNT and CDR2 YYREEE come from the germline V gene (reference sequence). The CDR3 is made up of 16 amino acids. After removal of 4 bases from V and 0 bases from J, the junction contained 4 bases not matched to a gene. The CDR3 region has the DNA TGTGCCAGCAGCCGACAGGGTGGCTCCTATAATTCACCCCTCCACTTT. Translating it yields CASSRQGGSYNSPLHF.

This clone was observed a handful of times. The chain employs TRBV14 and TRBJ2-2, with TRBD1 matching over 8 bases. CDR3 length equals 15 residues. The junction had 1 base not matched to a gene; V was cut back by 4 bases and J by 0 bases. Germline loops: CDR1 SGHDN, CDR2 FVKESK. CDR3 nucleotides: TGTGCCAGCAGCCTACAGGGGGCGAACACCGGGGAGCTGTTTTTT. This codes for CASSLQGANTGELFF.

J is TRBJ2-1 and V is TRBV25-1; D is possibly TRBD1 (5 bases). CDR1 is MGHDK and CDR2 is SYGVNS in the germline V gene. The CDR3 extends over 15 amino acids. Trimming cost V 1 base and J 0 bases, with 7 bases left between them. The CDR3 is CASSESGYSYNEQFF. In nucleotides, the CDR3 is TGTGCCAGCAGTGAATCAGGGTACTCCTACAATGAGCAGTTCTTC. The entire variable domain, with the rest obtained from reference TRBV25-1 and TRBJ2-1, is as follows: EADIYQTPRYLVIGTGKKITLECSQTMGHDKMYWYQQDPGMELHLIHYSYGVNSTEKGDLSSESTVSRIRTEHFPLTLESARPSHTSQYLCASSESGYSYNEQFFGPGTRLTVL.

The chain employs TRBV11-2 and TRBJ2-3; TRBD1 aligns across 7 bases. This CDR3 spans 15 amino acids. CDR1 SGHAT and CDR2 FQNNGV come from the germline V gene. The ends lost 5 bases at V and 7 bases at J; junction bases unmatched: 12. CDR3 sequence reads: CASSPRQGVANTQYF. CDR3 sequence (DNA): TGTGCCAGCAGCCCCCGCCAGGGGGTAGCAAATACGCAGTATTTT.

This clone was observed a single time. The CDR3 nucleotides are TGTGCCAGCAGCTTATCCCGGGGTGGCACTGAAGCTTTCTTT. This gives the protein CASSLSRGGTEAFF. This chain links TRBV7-8 with TRBJ1-1; D call uncertain. Germline CDR1 is SGHVS and CDR2 is FQNEAQ. Trimming left V 2 bases short and J 4 bases short, with 11 bases between. CDR3 length: 14 residues.

The CDR3 DNA reads as TGTGCCAGCAGCTGGAGGGGCACCGGGGAGCTGTTTTTT. This codes for CASSWRGTGELFF. The chain joins TRBV3-1 (or the pseudogene TRBV3-2) to TRBJ2-2; D might be TRBD2 (6 bases). V was trimmed by 5 bases and J by 4 bases, leaving 8 bases between them. This CDR3 is 13 amino acids long. The germline V gene encodes CDR1 LGHDT and CDR2 YNNKEL (reference sequence).

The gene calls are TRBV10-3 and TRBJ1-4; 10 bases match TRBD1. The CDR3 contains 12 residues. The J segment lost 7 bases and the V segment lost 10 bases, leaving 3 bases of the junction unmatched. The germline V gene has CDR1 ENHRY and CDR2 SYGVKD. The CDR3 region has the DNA TGTGCCACTCGGGACAGGGGTGAAAAACTGTTTTTT. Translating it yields CATRDRGEKLFF.

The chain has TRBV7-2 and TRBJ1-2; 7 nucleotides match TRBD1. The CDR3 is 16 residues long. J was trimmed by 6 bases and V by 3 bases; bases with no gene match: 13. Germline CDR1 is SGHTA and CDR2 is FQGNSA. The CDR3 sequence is CASSFTYRGRKDGYTF. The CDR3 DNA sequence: TGTGCCAGCAGCTTCACGTACAGGGGTCGTAAGGATGGCTACACCTTC.